This is a list of T cell receptor beta chains from one sample in a study of identical twins. TCRdb redid the calling of the 5' RACE reads with MiXCR, one entry per CDR3 protein. The data show fewer than 500,000 distinct CDR3 sequences, 20% to 25% seen once. These records were also assigned to another study, of T cells expressing NK-cell markers.

The sample taken for sequencing was CD4+ T cells sorted from blood. These receptors came from a woman between 18 and 29 years old in good health. CDR3s include the opening cysteine and the closing phenylalanine or tryptophan. Each record gives: clone size, J gene, CDR3 length, V gene, CDR3 protein. Part of the rows lack a size; the others show once, few, many or a class for expanded clones.

clone_size: NA
j_call: TRBJ2-2
cdr3_length: 14
v_call: TRBV11-2
cdr3_aa: CASSLLINTGELFF

clone_size: NA
j_call: TRBJ2-3
cdr3_length: 14
v_call: TRBV4-1
cdr3_aa: CASANRGNGDTQYF

clone_size: NA
j_call: TRBJ2-6
cdr3_length: 17
v_call: TRBV12-3/TRBV12-4
cdr3_aa: CASTPGVQGSGANVLTF

clone_size: few
j_call: TRBJ1-1
cdr3_length: 11
v_call: TRBV10-3
cdr3_aa: CAIRMDSEAFF

clone_size: many
j_call: TRBJ2-1
cdr3_length: 18
v_call: TRBV4-1
cdr3_aa: CASSQGVWLQSSYNEQFF

clone_size: NA
j_call: TRBJ2-3
cdr3_length: 13
v_call: TRBV18
cdr3_aa: CASSPEGGRKQYF

clone_size: NA
j_call: TRBJ2-3
cdr3_length: 14
v_call: TRBV3-1
cdr3_aa: CASSQDSPASTQYF

clone_size: few
j_call: TRBJ2-7
cdr3_length: 14
v_call: TRBV12-3/TRBV12-4
cdr3_aa: CASSLDRGLSEQYF

clone_size: NA
j_call: TRBJ2-1
cdr3_length: 17
v_call: TRBV7-6
cdr3_aa: CASSLEVASGPTNEQFF

clone_size: NA
j_call: TRBJ2-7
cdr3_length: 16
v_call: TRBV4-2
cdr3_aa: CASSQAQGGGSYEQYF

clone_size: few
j_call: TRBJ2-5
cdr3_length: 14
v_call: TRBV7-9
cdr3_aa: CASSSTNPPETQYF

clone_size: NA
j_call: TRBJ2-2
cdr3_length: 16
v_call: TRBV6-5
cdr3_aa: CASSHDYLGNTGELFF

clone_size: few
j_call: TRBJ2-3
cdr3_length: 14
v_call: TRBV12-5
cdr3_aa: CASGNSGGTDTQYF

clone_size: NA
j_call: TRBJ2-5
cdr3_length: 16
v_call: TRBV6-5
cdr3_aa: CASSYSTGGVQGTQYF

clone_size: NA
j_call: TRBJ2-1
cdr3_length: 16
v_call: TRBV29-1
cdr3_aa: CSVEDRLAGTYNEQFF

clone_size: NA
j_call: TRBJ2-6
cdr3_length: 15
v_call: TRBV12-3/TRBV12-4
cdr3_aa: CASSRTGSGANVLTF

clone_size: few
j_call: TRBJ1-1
cdr3_length: 11
v_call: TRBV29-1
cdr3_aa: CSVMLNTEAFF

clone_size: NA
j_call: TRBJ2-5
cdr3_length: 14
v_call: TRBV6-1
cdr3_aa: CASRPPRGSGTQYF

clone_size: NA
j_call: TRBJ2-7
cdr3_length: 10
v_call: TRBV20-1
cdr3_aa: CSAGIYEQYF

clone_size: few
j_call: TRBJ2-5
cdr3_length: 15
v_call: TRBV7-3
cdr3_aa: CASSKTGTGWETQYF

clone_size: NA
j_call: TRBJ1-2
cdr3_length: 14
v_call: TRBV9
cdr3_aa: CASSVDPGGYGYTF

clone_size: NA
j_call: TRBJ2-2
cdr3_length: 15
v_call: TRBV3-1
cdr3_aa: CASSHAWGSTGELFF

clone_size: NA
j_call: TRBJ2-5
cdr3_length: 13
v_call: TRBV29-1
cdr3_aa: CSVADGRLETQYF

clone_size: NA
j_call: TRBJ1-2
cdr3_length: 15
v_call: TRBV4-3
cdr3_aa: CASSFTPGQYYGYTF

clone_size: NA
j_call: TRBJ2-5
cdr3_length: 13
v_call: TRBV10-3
cdr3_aa: CAISESRGETQYF

clone_size: few
j_call: TRBJ2-1
cdr3_length: 16
v_call: TRBV12-3/TRBV12-4
cdr3_aa: CASSFFQGGAYNEQFF

clone_size: NA
j_call: TRBJ2-3
cdr3_length: 15
v_call: TRBV6-5
cdr3_aa: CASSYSGRGPDTQYF

clone_size: NA
j_call: TRBJ2-3
cdr3_length: 15
v_call: TRBV9
cdr3_aa: CASSDRLAVGVTQYF

clone_size: NA
j_call: TRBJ1-3
cdr3_length: 13
v_call: TRBV20-1
cdr3_aa: CSAPTGTGNTIYF

clone_size: few
j_call: TRBJ1-1
cdr3_length: 13
v_call: TRBV7-3
cdr3_aa: CASSLQADTEAFF

clone_size: many
j_call: TRBJ2-7
cdr3_length: 12
v_call: TRBV12-3/TRBV12-4
cdr3_aa: CASSSRSHEQYF

clone_size: NA
j_call: TRBJ2-7
cdr3_length: 17
v_call: TRBV6-1
cdr3_aa: CASSPQTGTGDGYEQYF

clone_size: NA
j_call: TRBJ1-5
cdr3_length: 14
v_call: TRBV20-1
cdr3_aa: CSARSGGDNQPQHF

clone_size: few
j_call: TRBJ2-7
cdr3_length: 14
v_call: TRBV12-3/TRBV12-4
cdr3_aa: CASSFRGPFYEQYF

clone_size: NA
j_call: TRBJ2-2
cdr3_length: 14
v_call: TRBV7-2
cdr3_aa: CASSPTSGGGELFF

clone_size: few
j_call: TRBJ1-2
cdr3_length: 13
v_call: TRBV2
cdr3_aa: CASRGGTASGYTF

clone_size: NA
j_call: TRBJ2-1
cdr3_length: 13
v_call: TRBV7-8
cdr3_aa: CASSLGRAGEQFF